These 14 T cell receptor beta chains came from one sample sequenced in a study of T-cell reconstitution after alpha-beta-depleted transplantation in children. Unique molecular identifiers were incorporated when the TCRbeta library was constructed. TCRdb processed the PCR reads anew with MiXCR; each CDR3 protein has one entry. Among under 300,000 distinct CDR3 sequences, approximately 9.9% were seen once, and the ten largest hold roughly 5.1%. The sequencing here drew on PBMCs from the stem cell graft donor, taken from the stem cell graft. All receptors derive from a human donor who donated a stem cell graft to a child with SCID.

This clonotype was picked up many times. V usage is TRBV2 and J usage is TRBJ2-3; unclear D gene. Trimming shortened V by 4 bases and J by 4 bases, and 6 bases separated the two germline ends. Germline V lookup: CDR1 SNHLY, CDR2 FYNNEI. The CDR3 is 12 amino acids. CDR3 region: CASSGLADTQYF. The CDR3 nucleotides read TGTGCCAGCAGTGGACTGGCAGATACGCAGTATTTT.

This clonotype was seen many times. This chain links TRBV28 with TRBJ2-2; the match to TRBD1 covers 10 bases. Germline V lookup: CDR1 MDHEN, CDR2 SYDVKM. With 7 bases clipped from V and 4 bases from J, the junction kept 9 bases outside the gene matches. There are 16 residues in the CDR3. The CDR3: CASNSPRTGGTGELFF. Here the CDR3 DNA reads TGTGCCAGCAACAGTCCAAGGACAGGGGGCACCGGGGAGCTGTTTTTT.

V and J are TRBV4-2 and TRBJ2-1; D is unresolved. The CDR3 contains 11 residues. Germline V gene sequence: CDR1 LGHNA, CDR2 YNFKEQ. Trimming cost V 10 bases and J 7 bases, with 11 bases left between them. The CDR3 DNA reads TGTGCCATCGGCTTCGGGAATGAGCAGTTCTTC. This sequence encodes CAIGFGNEQFF.

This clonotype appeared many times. The CDR3 here is CASSTDRGLVRNEQFF. The DNA for the CDR3 is TGTGCCAGCAGTACGGACAGGGGTTTAGTAAGGAATGAGCAGTTCTTC. This chain joins TRBV2 and TRBJ2-1, with 9 positions matching TRBD1. This CDR3 is built from 16 residues. The germline V gene encodes CDR1 SNHLY and CDR2 FYNNEI. V dropped 5 bases and J dropped 7; count of bases not matched to a gene: 12.

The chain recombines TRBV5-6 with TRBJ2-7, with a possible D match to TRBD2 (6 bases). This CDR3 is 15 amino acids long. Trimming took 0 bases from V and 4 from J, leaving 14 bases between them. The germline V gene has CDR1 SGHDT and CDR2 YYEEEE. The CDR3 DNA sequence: TGTGCCAGCAGCTTGGCTGGCGGGGAGTATTACGAGCAGTACTTC. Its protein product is CASSLAGGEYYEQYF.

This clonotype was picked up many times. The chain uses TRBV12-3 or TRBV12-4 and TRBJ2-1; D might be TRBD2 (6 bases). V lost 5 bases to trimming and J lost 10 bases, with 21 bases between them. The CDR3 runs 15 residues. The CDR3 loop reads CASSTTQAGLGEQFF. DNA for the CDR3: TGTGCCAGCAGTACCACTCAGGCGGGGCTAGGAGAGCAGTTCTTC.

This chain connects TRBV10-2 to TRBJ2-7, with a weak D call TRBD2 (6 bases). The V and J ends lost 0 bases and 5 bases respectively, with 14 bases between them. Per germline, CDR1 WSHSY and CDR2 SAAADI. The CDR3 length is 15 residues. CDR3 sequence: CASSESVTSRHEQYF. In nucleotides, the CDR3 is TGCGCCAGCAGTGAGTCGGTCACTAGCCGCCACGAGCAGTACTTC.

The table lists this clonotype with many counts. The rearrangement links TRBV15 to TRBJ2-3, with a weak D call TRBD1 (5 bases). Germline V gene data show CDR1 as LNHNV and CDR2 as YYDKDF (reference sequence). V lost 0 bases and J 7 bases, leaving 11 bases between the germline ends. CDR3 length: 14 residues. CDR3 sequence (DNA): TGTGCCACCAGCAGAGACAGGGCGAGGAATACGCAGTATTTT. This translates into CATSRDRARNTQYF.

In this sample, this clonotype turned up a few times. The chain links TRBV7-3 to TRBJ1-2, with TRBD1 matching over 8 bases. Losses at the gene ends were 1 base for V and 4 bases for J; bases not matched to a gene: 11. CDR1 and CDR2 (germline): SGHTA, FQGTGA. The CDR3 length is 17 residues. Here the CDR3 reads CASSLKSGGAGPYGYTF. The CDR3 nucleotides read TGTGCCAGCAGCTTAAAGTCAGGGGGCGCGGGCCCCTATGGCTACACCTTC.

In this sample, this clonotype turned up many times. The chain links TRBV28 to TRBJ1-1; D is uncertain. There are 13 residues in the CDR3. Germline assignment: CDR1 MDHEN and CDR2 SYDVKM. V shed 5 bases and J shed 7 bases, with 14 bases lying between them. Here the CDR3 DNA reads TGTGCCAGCAGTCCACGATTTGGTGGTGAAGCTTTCTTT. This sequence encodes CASSPRFGGEAFF.

The CDR3 loop is CASSPFPVSNAEAFF. The CDR3, as DNA: TGTGCCAGCTCACCATTCCCCGTGTCAAACGCTGAAGCTTTCTTT. The gene calls are TRBV18 and TRBJ1-1; D gene uncertain. CDR3 length: 15 amino acids. The germline V and J ends were trimmed by 2 bases and 6 bases, with 16 bases remaining between them. CDR1 is KGHSH and CDR2 is LQKENI in the germline V gene.

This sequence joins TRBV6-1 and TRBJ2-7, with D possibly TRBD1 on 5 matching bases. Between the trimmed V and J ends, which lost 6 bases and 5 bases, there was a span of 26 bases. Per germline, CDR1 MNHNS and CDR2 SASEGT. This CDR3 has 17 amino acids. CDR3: CASSSFSLERGIHEQYF. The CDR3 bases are TGTGCCAGCAGCTCCTTCTCGTTGGAAAGGGGTATCCACGAGCAGTACTTC.

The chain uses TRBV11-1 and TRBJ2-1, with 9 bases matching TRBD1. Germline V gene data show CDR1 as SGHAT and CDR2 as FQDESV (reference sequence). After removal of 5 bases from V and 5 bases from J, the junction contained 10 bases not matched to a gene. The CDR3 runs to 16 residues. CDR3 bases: TGTGCCAGCAGCCCCCCCGGACAGGGGCAGGACAATGAGCAGTTCTTC. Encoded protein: CASSPPGQGQDNEQFF.

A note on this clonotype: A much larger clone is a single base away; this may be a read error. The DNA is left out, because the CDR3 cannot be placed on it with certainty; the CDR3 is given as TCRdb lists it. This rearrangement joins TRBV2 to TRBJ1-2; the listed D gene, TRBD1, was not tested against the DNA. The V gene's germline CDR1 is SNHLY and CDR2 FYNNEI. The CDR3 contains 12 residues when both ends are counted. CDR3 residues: CGSSFGQGASTF.